The sample holds a few counts of the clone carrying this TCR beta chain. Its cognate antigen is unknown. This sample is part of a study of shared clonotypes between healthy human individuals. Notes on the study in general: Naive subsets generally had larger estimated richness than memory subsets. Genetic and exposure-history diversity was limited by the few donors.

The germline V gene encodes CDR1 MNHEY and CDR2 SMNVEV (reference sequence). V lost 6 bases and J lost 4; bases outside the gene matches: 1. This CDR3 has 13 residues. The repertoire was sequenced with immunoSEQ multiplex PCR; TCRdb's copy has only in-frame clones and lacks some. The sample consists of about 680,000 clones, roughly 94% of them appearing once. Terminally differentiated effector memory CD45RA+ cells were left out of the naive CD8 fraction, which was CD45RO-negative and positively selected for CCR7. Source material: naive CD8+ T cells sorted from blood. The chain combines TRBV27 with TRBJ2-5, with 11 bases fitting TRBD2. This receptor was identified in a man aged 30-40 years in good health. The CDR3 DNA reads as TGTGCCAGCAGGGGACTAGCGGTAGAGACCCAGTACTTC. Its protein is CASRGLAVETQYF.